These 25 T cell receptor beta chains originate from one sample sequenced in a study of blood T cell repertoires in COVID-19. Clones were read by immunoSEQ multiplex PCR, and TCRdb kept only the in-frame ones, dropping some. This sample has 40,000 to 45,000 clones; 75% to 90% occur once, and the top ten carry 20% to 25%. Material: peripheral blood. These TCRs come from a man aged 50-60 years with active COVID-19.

The CDR3 nucleotides read TGTGCCAGCAGCTCCCGGGAGGGAAGGTGGGGCTACACCTTC. The encoded protein is CASSSREGRWGYTF. The chain recombines TRBV7-2 with TRBJ1-2; D not resolved. Germline V gene sequence: CDR1 SGHTA, CDR2 FQGNSA. V lost 4 bases and J lost 8, with 17 bases in between. This CDR3 contains 14 residues.

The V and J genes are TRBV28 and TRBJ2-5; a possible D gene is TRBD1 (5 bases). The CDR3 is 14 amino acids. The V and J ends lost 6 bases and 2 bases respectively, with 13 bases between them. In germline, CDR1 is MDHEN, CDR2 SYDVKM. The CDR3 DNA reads TGTGCCAGCAGGGCTTGGACAACTCAAGAGACCCAGTACTTC. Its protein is CASRAWTTQETQYF.

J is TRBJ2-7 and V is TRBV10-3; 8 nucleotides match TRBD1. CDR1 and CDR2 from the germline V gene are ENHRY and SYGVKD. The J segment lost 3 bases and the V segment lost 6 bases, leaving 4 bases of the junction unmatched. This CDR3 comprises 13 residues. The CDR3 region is CAISGQGDYEQYF. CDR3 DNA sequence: TGTGCCATCAGCGGACAGGGTGACTACGAGCAGTACTTC.

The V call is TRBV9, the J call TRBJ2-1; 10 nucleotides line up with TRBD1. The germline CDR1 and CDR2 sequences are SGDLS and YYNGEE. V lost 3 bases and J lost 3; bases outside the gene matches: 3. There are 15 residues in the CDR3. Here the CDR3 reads CASSGTGGGYNEQFF. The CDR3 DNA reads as TGTGCCAGCAGCGGGACAGGGGGAGGCTACAATGAGCAGTTCTTC.

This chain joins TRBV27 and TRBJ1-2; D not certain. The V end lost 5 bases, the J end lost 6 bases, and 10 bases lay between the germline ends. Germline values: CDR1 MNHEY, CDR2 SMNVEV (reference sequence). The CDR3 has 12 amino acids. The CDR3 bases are TGTGCCAGCAGTCCCCTCGGAGATGGCTACACCTTC. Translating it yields CASSPLGDGYTF.

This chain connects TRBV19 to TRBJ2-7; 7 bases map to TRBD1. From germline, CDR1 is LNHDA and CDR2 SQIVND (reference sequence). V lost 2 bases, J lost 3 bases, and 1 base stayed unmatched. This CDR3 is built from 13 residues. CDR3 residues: CASSIPGGYEQYF. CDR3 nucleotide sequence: TGTGCCAGTAGTATACCAGGGGGCTACGAGCAGTACTTC.

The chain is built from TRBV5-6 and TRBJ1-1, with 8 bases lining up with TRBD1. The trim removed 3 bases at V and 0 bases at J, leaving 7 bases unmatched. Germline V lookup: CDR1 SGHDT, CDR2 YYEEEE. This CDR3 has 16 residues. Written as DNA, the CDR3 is TGTGCCAGCAGCTGGGGGTCGGGACAGGTGAACACTGAAGCTTTCTTT. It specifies CASSWGSGQVNTEAFF.

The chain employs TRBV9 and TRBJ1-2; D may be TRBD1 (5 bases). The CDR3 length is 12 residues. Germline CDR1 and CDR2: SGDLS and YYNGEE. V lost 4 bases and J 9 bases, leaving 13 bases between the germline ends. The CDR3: CASSSQGNSYTF. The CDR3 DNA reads TGTGCCAGCAGCTCCCAGGGTAACAGCTACACCTTC. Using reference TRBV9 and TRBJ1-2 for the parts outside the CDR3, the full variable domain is DSGVTQTPKHLITATGQRVTLRCSPRSGDLSVYWYQQSLDQGLQFLIQYYNGEERAKGNILERFSAQQFPDLHSELNLSSLELGDSALYFCASSSQGNSYTFGSGTRLTVV.

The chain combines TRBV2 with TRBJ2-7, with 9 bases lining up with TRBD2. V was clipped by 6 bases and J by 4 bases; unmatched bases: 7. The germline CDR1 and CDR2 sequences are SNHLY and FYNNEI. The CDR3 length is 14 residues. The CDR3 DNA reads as TGTGCCAGCAGATCGCGGGAGGGCCGGTACGAGCAGTACTTC. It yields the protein CASRSREGRYEQYF.

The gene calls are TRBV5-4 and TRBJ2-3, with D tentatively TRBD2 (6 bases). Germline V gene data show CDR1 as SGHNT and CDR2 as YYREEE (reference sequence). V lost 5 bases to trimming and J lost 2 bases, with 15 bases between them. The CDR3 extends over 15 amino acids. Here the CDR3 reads CASSFERAVTDTQYF. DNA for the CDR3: TGTGCCAGCAGTTTCGAGCGGGCGGTCACAGATACGCAGTATTTT.

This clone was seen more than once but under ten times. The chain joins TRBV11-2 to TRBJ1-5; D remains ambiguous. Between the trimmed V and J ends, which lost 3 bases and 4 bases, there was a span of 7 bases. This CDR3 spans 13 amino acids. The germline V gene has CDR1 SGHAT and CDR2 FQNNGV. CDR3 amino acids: CASSFHTNQPQHF. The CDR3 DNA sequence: TGTGCCAGCAGCTTCCACACAAATCAGCCCCAGCATTTT. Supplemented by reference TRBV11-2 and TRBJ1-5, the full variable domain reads EAGVAQSPRYKIIEKRQSVAFWCNPISGHATLYWYQQILGQGPKLLIQFQNNGVVDDSQLPKDRFSAERLKGVDSTLKIQPAKLEDSAVYLCASSFHTNQPQHFGDGTRLSIL.

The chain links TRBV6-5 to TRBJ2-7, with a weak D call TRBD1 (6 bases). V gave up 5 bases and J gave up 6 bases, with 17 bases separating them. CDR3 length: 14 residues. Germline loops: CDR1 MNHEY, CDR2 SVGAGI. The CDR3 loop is CASSRTGSIAEQYF. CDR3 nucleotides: TGTGCCAGCAGTCGTACAGGGAGTATAGCCGAGCAGTACTTC.

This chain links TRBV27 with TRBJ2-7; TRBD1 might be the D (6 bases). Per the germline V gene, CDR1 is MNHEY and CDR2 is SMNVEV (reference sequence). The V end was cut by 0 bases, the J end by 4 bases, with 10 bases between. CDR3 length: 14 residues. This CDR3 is CASSLSGRGYEQYF. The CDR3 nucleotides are TGTGCCAGCAGTTTATCGGGCAGGGGTTACGAGCAGTACTTC.

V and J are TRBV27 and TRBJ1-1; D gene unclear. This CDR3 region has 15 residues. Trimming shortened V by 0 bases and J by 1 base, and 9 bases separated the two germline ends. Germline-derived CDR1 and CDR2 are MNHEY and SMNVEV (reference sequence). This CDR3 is CASSLSGQSNTEAFF. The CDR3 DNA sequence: TGTGCCAGCAGTTTATCTGGTCAGTCGAACACTGAAGCTTTCTTT.

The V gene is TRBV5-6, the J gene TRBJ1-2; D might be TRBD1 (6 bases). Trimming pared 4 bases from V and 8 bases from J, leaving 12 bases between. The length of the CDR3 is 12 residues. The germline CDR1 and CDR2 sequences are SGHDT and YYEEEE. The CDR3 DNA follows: TGTGCCAGCAGCCCTCAGGGGTACGGCTACACCTTC. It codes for CASSPQGYGYTF.

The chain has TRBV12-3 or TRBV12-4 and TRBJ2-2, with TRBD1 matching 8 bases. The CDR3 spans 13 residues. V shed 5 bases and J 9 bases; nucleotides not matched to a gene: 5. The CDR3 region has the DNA TGTGCCAGCAGTCTGGACAGGGATTGGGAGCTGTTTTTT. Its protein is CASSLDRDWELFF.

CDR3 in DNA: TGTGCCAGCACCGTAGTCAGGGGAAGTTGGAACACTGAAGCTTTCTTT. Amino acids: CASTVVRGSWNTEAFF. The rearrangement links TRBV6-6 to TRBJ1-1, with D tentatively TRBD1 (6 bases). The CDR3 has 16 residues. CDR1 is MNHNY, CDR2 SVGAGI, per germline (reference sequence). The V gene lost 7 bases and the J gene lost 1 base, with 19 bases spanning the gap.

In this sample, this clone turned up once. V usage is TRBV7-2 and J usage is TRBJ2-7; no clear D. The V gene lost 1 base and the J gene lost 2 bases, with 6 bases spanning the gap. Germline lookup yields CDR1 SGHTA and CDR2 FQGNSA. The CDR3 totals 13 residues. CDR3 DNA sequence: TGTGCCAGCAGCTTAGTACCGGCCTACGAGCAGTACTTC. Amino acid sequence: CASSLVPAYEQYF.

The CDR3 nucleotides are TGTGCCATCAGGGAAGTGACTTCAAATGAGCAGTTCTTC. Translation gives CAIREVTSNEQFF. The J gene is TRBJ2-1, the V gene TRBV10-3; D remains ambiguous. The CDR3 length is 13 residues. Trimming cost V 6 bases and J 7 bases, with 13 bases left between them. Germline V gene lookup returns CDR1 ENHRY and CDR2 SYGVKD.

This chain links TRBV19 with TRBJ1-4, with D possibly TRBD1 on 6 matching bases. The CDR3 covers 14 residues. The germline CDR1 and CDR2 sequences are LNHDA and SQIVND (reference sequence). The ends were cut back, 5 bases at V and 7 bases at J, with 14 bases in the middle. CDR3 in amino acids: CASSEQGRSEKLFF. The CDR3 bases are TGTGCCAGTAGTGAGCAGGGGCGGAGTGAAAAACTGTTTTTT.

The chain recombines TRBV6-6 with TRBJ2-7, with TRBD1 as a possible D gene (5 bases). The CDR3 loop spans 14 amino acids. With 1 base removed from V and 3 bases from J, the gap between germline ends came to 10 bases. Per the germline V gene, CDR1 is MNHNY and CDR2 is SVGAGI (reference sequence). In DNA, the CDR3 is TGTGCCAGCAGTTACTTTAGGCAGGGCTACGAGCAGTACTTC. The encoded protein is CASSYFRQGYEQYF.

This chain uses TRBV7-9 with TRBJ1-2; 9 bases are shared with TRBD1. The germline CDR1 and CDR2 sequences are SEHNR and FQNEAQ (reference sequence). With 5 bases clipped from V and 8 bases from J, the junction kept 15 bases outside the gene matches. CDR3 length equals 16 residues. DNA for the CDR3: TGTGCCAGCAGCGATAGCGCGCTACAGGGGGCAATAGGCTACACCTTC. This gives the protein CASSDSALQGAIGYTF. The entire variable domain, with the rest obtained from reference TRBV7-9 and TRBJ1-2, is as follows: DTGVSQNPRHKITKRGQNVTFRCDPISEHNRLYWYRQTLGQGPEFLTYFQNEAQLEKSRLLSDRFSAERPKGSFSTLEIQRTEQGDSAMYLCASSDSALQGAIGYTFGSGTRLTVV.

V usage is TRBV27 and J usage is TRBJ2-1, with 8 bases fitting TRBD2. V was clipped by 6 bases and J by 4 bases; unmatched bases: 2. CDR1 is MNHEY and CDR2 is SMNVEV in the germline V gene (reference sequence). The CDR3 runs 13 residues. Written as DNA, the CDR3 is TGTGCCAGCAGCGTAGCGGGGTACAATGAGCAGTTCTTC. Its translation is CASSVAGYNEQFF.

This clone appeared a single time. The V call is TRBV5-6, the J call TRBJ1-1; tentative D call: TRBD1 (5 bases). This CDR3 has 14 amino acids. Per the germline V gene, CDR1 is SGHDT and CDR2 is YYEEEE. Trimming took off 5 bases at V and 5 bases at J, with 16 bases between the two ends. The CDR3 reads CASRVRGTRTEAFF. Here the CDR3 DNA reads TGTGCCAGCAGGGTGCGGGGGACTAGGACTGAAGCTTTCTTT.

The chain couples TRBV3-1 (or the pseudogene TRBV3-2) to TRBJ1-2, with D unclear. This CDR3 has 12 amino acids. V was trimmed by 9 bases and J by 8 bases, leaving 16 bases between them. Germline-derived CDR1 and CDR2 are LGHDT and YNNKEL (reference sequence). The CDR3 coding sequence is TGTGCCAGTAACAACAGAGTGAGCGGCTACACCTTC. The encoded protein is CASNNRVSGYTF.